The clone carrying this T cell receptor (beta chain) appeared a few times. What it binds is not known. This CDR3 has 11 amino acids. Germline assignment: CDR1 PRHDT and CDR2 FYEKMQ (reference sequence). Trimming took 5 bases from V and 5 from J, leaving 6 bases between them. The sample is drawn from a study of cytomegalovirus exposure and HLA in healthy donors. Study-level results: According to a later analysis, most TCR beta chains associated with CMV appeared HLA-restricted. Specificity for CMV antigens was confirmed in vitro for a few of the CMV-associated chains. CMV serostatus was the sole immune exposure information available.

Primers for the PCR totalled 60 Vbeta and 13 Jbeta. Measured with immunoSEQ multiplex PCR; TCRdb has only the in-frame clones, and not every one. The sample lists 130,000 to 150,000 clones; roughly four fifths were seen once. The sequence came from a man aged 40-49 years in good health and CMV-seropositive. V is TRBV13 and J is TRBJ2-5; no reliable D call. Sequencing was carried out using PBMCs. DNA of the CDR3: TGTGCCAGCAGCGTACGGGAGACCCAGTACTTC. Protein sequence: CASSVRETQYF.